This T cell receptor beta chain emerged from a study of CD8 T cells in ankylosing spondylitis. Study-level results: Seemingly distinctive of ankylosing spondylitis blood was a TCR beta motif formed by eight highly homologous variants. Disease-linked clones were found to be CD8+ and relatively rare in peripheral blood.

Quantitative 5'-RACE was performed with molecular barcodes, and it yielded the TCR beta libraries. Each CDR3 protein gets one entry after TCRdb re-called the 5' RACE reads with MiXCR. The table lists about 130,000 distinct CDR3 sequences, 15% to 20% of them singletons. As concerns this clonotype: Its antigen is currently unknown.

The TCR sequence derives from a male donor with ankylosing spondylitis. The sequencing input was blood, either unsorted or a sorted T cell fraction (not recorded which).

This CDR3 is CASSVGQSEQFF. The CDR3 DNA sequence: TGTGCCAGCAGCGTAGGGCAGTCTGAGCAGTTCTTC. The chain combines TRBV9 with TRBJ2-1; D not resolved. The CDR3 runs to 12 residues. CDR1 and CDR2 from the germline V gene are SGDLS and YYNGEE. V was pared by 0 bases and J by 9 bases, with 7 bases between.